These 2 T cell receptor beta chains were sequenced from one sample in a study of blood T cell repertoires in COVID-19. Assay used: immunoSEQ multiplex PCR; TCRdb lists only in-frame clones, some missing. Of approximately 360,000 clones in the sample, 83% are singletons; the top ten hold about 4.8%. Sequencing was carried out using PBMCs or T cells enriched from blood (not recorded which). These receptor sequences come from a woman in her fifties or sixties who had recovered from COVID-19.

The chain recombines TRBV11-3 with TRBJ2-5, with 16 nucleotides matching TRBD2. Germline V lookup: CDR1 SGHNT, CDR2 YENEEA. The CDR3 contains 15 residues. The V gene end was trimmed by 6 bases and the J gene end by 5 bases; junction bases not matched to a gene: 3. The CDR3 loop reads CASSSGLAGGETQYF. For the CDR3, the DNA is TGTGCCAGCAGTTCGGGACTAGCGGGGGGGGAGACCCAGTACTTC.

The genes are TRBV7-3 and TRBJ1-2; 11 bases are shared with TRBD1. The V and J ends lost 4 bases and 6 bases, in that order; junction bases with no gene match: 4. The germline CDR1 and CDR2 sequences are SGHTA and FQGTGA. The CDR3 contains 14 residues. The CDR3 DNA sequence: TGTGCCAGCAGCTCCGGACAGGGGGCGCATGGCTACACCTTC. It yields the protein CASSSGQGAHGYTF.